Below are 15 T cell receptor beta chains sequenced from a single sample in a study of CD8+ T cells in alopecia areata. cDNA serving as the sequencing template came from extracted, reverse transcribed RNA. Clones were read by immunoSEQ multiplex PCR, and TCRdb kept only the in-frame ones, dropping some. The repertoire holds roughly 250,000 clones, with about two thirds as singletons. The sample was CD4+ T cells sorted from blood, taken at week 0. Source of these receptors: a human donor with alopecia areata.

The genes are TRBV9 and TRBJ2-5; D may be TRBD2 (5 bases). This CDR3 contains 13 residues. The germline gives CDR1 SGDLS, CDR2 YYNGEE. The germline V and J ends were trimmed by 4 bases and 0 bases, with 7 bases remaining between them. CDR3 amino acids: CASSLGDQETQYF. CDR3 nucleotide sequence: TGTGCCAGCAGCCTCGGGGACCAAGAGACCCAGTACTTC.

The genes are TRBV5-1 and TRBJ2-7, with 14 positions matching TRBD2. This CDR3 has 18 amino acids. J lost 4 bases, V lost 2 bases, and 11 bases had no gene match. In germline, CDR1 is SGHRS, CDR2 YFSETQ. The CDR3 DNA is TGCGCCAGCAGCTTCGGGACTAGCGGGGGCCTTACGACTTACGAGCAGTACTTC. Amino acid sequence: CASSFGTSGGLTTYEQYF.

The rearrangement links TRBV25-1 to TRBJ2-3; the match to TRBD2 covers 13 bases. The trim removed 4 bases at V and 2 bases at J, leaving 3 bases unmatched. Germline V lookup: CDR1 MGHDK, CDR2 SYGVNS. The CDR3 spans 16 residues. The CDR3: CASSGGLAGFTDTQYF. CDR3 DNA sequence: TGTGCCAGCAGTGGGGGACTAGCGGGGTTCACAGATACGCAGTATTTT.

The J gene is TRBJ2-3, the V gene TRBV15; D gene unclear. The V gene lost 1 base and the J gene lost 1 base, with 6 bases spanning the gap. CDR1 and CDR2 from the germline V gene are LNHNV and YYDKDF (reference sequence). The CDR3 consists of 14 residues. This CDR3 reads CATSRGVRTDTQYF. In nucleotides, the CDR3 is TGTGCCACCAGCAGAGGGGTCCGCACAGATACGCAGTATTTT.

The chain joins TRBV29-1 to TRBJ2-1; D call uncertain. Looked up from germline, CDR1 is SQVTM and CDR2 is ANQGSEA. The CDR3 contains 13 residues. Trimming stripped 7 bases from V and 6 bases from J, with 16 bases between. The CDR3 sequence: CSALVSLGNEQFF. In DNA, the CDR3 is TGCAGCGCCCTAGTGTCTTTGGGCAATGAGCAGTTCTTC.

This chain links TRBV30 with TRBJ1-6, with D possibly TRBD1 on 5 matching bases. Germline CDR1 is GTSNPN and CDR2 is SVGIG (reference sequence). The CDR3 contains 15 residues. Trimming left V 0 bases short and J 10 bases short, with 16 bases between. The DNA of the CDR3 is TGTGCCTGGAGTGTACGAACGGAGGGGATCTCACCCCTCCACTTT. Translation: CAWSVRTEGISPLHF.

V is TRBV1 and J is TRBJ1-2; the table's D call of TRBD1 was not tested on the DNA. TRBV1 is classified as a pseudogene. The CDR3 is 15 amino acids. The CDR3, as DNA: TGCACCAGCAGCCCGACAGGCGAGAAGGGCTATGGCTACACCTTC. It translates to CTSSPTGEKGYGYTF.

The rearrangement uses TRBV7-2 and TRBJ2-5; D is possibly TRBD2 (6 bases). The ends were cut back, 5 bases at V and 7 bases at J, with 20 bases in the middle. Germline CDR1 and CDR2: SGHTA and FQGNSA. The CDR3 runs to 15 residues. In DNA form, the CDR3 reads TGTGCCAGCAGCCCCGGGACTCGAGCCGAAGGGACCCAGTACTTC. Translated: CASSPGTRAEGTQYF. The full variable domain, completed using reference TRBV7-2 and TRBJ2-5, is GAGVSQSPSNKVTEKGKDVELRCDPISGHTALYWYRQSLGQGLEFLIYFQGNSAPDKSGLPSDRFSAERTGGSVSTLTIQRTQQEDSAVYLCASSPGTRAEGTQYFGPGTRLLVL.

This sequence joins TRBV9 and TRBJ2-2; D perhaps matches TRBD2 (5 bases). CDR1 and CDR2 from the germline V gene are SGDLS and YYNGEE. The CDR3 has 15 residues. Deletions cut 6 bases from V and 4 bases from J, with 16 bases between. CDR3 coding DNA: TGTGCCAGCAAGTACGGTGTCGGGATCACCGGGGAGCTGTTTTTT. Encoded protein: CASKYGVGITGELFF.

The CDR3 sequence: CASSIVAGGFYEQYF. Here the CDR3 DNA reads TGTGCCAGTAGTATAGTCGCAGGGGGCTTCTACGAGCAGTACTTC. This sequence joins TRBV19 and TRBJ2-7, with TRBD1 identical over 8 bases. Germline V CDR1 and CDR2: LNHDA, SQIVND (reference sequence). With 1 base clipped from V and 3 bases from J, the junction kept 5 bases outside the gene matches. This CDR3 comprises 15 residues.

V usage is TRBV2 and J usage is TRBJ1-6; D gene unclear. Germline V CDR1 and CDR2: SNHLY, FYNNEI. Trimming removed 1 base from V and 2 bases from J, with 3 bases in between. CDR3 size: 14 residues. The CDR3 sequence: CASSEGTYNSPLHF. The CDR3 nucleotides read TGTGCCAGCAGTGAAGGGACCTATAATTCACCCCTCCACTTT.

The V and J genes are TRBV2 and TRBJ1-1, with D unresolved. The CDR3 length is 13 residues. With 7 bases removed from V and 1 base from J, the gap between germline ends came to 10 bases. The germline CDR1 and CDR2 sequences are SNHLY and FYNNEI. Here the CDR3 reads CASTLQWNTEAFF. CDR3 nucleotide sequence: TGTGCCAGCACCTTACAGTGGAACACTGAAGCTTTCTTT.

This clone was detected only a few times. The chain links TRBV5-1 to TRBJ1-3; unclear D gene. The CDR3 is made up of 12 amino acids. Germline assignment: CDR1 SGHRS and CDR2 YFSETQ. The V end lost 0 bases, the J end lost 4 bases, and 2 bases lay between the germline ends. The CDR3 sequence is CASSLVGNTIYF. The DNA of the CDR3 is TGCGCCAGCAGCTTGGTCGGAAACACCATATATTTT.

This chain joins TRBV29-1 and TRBJ2-5; possible D gene TRBD1, 6 bases. The J call may be wrong; the DNA end is better matched by TRBJ2-7. This CDR3 spans 12 amino acids. Germline-derived CDR1 and CDR2 are SQVTM and ANQGSEA. This chain's CDR3 is CSAWAGAGEQYF. The DNA of the CDR3 is TGCAGCGCCTGGGCAGGGGCCGGCGAGCAGTACTTC.

This chain uses TRBV5-5 with TRBJ2-5, with 11 positions matching TRBD2. The germline CDR1 and CDR2 sequences are SGHKS and YYEKEE (reference sequence). CDR3 length equals 16 residues. The junction had 5 bases not matched to a gene; V was cut back by 0 bases and J by 4 bases. CDR3 sequence reads: CASSLASSGGRETQYF. CDR3 DNA: TGTGCCAGCAGCTTGGCTTCTAGCGGGGGGAGAGAGACCCAGTACTTC.